This TCR beta chain was identified during a study of shared clonotypes between healthy human individuals. As for the study in general: Donors, aged 18 to 49, were a couple of women and a few men. Three plates were used per donor for CD4 naive, three for CD4 memory, two for CD8 naive and one for CD8 memory.

This clone was found once. Its antigen is as yet unknown. Study-wide points: Expectations were that clonotype sharing among donors would be affected by sequencing depth. Generation of non-shared clonotypes was less probable than generation of clonotypes shared by all four donors.

The germline CDR1 and CDR2 sequences are ENHRY and SYGVKD. CDR3 length equals 16 residues. J lost 5 bases, V lost 6 bases, and 9 bases had no gene match. The assay was immunoSEQ multiplex PCR, and TCRdb's table has in-frame clones only and misses some. This table has around 2,000,000 clones, 85% to 95% appearing once. The sample comprised naive CD4+ T cells sorted from blood. The subset here: CD45RA+ positively selected. This TCR derives from a man between 18 and 35 years old in good health. The chain uses TRBV10-3 and TRBJ2-7, with 14 positions matching TRBD2. CDR3 residues: CAISERGLAGANEQYF. The CDR3 DNA sequence: TGTGCCATCAGCGAGAGGGGACTAGCGGGAGCTAACGAGCAGTACTTC.